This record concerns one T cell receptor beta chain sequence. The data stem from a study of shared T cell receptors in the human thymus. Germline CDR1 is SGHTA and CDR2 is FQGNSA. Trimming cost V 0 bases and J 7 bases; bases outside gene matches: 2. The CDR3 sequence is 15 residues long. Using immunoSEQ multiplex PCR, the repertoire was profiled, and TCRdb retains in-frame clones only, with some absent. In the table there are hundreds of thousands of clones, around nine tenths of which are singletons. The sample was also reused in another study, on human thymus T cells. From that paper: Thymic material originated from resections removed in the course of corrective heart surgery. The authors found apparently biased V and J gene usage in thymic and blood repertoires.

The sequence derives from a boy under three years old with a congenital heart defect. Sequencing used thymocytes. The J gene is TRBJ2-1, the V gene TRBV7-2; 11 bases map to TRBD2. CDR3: CASSLALAGANEQFF. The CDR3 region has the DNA TGTGCCAGCAGCTTAGCACTAGCGGGAGCAAATGAGCAGTTCTTC.